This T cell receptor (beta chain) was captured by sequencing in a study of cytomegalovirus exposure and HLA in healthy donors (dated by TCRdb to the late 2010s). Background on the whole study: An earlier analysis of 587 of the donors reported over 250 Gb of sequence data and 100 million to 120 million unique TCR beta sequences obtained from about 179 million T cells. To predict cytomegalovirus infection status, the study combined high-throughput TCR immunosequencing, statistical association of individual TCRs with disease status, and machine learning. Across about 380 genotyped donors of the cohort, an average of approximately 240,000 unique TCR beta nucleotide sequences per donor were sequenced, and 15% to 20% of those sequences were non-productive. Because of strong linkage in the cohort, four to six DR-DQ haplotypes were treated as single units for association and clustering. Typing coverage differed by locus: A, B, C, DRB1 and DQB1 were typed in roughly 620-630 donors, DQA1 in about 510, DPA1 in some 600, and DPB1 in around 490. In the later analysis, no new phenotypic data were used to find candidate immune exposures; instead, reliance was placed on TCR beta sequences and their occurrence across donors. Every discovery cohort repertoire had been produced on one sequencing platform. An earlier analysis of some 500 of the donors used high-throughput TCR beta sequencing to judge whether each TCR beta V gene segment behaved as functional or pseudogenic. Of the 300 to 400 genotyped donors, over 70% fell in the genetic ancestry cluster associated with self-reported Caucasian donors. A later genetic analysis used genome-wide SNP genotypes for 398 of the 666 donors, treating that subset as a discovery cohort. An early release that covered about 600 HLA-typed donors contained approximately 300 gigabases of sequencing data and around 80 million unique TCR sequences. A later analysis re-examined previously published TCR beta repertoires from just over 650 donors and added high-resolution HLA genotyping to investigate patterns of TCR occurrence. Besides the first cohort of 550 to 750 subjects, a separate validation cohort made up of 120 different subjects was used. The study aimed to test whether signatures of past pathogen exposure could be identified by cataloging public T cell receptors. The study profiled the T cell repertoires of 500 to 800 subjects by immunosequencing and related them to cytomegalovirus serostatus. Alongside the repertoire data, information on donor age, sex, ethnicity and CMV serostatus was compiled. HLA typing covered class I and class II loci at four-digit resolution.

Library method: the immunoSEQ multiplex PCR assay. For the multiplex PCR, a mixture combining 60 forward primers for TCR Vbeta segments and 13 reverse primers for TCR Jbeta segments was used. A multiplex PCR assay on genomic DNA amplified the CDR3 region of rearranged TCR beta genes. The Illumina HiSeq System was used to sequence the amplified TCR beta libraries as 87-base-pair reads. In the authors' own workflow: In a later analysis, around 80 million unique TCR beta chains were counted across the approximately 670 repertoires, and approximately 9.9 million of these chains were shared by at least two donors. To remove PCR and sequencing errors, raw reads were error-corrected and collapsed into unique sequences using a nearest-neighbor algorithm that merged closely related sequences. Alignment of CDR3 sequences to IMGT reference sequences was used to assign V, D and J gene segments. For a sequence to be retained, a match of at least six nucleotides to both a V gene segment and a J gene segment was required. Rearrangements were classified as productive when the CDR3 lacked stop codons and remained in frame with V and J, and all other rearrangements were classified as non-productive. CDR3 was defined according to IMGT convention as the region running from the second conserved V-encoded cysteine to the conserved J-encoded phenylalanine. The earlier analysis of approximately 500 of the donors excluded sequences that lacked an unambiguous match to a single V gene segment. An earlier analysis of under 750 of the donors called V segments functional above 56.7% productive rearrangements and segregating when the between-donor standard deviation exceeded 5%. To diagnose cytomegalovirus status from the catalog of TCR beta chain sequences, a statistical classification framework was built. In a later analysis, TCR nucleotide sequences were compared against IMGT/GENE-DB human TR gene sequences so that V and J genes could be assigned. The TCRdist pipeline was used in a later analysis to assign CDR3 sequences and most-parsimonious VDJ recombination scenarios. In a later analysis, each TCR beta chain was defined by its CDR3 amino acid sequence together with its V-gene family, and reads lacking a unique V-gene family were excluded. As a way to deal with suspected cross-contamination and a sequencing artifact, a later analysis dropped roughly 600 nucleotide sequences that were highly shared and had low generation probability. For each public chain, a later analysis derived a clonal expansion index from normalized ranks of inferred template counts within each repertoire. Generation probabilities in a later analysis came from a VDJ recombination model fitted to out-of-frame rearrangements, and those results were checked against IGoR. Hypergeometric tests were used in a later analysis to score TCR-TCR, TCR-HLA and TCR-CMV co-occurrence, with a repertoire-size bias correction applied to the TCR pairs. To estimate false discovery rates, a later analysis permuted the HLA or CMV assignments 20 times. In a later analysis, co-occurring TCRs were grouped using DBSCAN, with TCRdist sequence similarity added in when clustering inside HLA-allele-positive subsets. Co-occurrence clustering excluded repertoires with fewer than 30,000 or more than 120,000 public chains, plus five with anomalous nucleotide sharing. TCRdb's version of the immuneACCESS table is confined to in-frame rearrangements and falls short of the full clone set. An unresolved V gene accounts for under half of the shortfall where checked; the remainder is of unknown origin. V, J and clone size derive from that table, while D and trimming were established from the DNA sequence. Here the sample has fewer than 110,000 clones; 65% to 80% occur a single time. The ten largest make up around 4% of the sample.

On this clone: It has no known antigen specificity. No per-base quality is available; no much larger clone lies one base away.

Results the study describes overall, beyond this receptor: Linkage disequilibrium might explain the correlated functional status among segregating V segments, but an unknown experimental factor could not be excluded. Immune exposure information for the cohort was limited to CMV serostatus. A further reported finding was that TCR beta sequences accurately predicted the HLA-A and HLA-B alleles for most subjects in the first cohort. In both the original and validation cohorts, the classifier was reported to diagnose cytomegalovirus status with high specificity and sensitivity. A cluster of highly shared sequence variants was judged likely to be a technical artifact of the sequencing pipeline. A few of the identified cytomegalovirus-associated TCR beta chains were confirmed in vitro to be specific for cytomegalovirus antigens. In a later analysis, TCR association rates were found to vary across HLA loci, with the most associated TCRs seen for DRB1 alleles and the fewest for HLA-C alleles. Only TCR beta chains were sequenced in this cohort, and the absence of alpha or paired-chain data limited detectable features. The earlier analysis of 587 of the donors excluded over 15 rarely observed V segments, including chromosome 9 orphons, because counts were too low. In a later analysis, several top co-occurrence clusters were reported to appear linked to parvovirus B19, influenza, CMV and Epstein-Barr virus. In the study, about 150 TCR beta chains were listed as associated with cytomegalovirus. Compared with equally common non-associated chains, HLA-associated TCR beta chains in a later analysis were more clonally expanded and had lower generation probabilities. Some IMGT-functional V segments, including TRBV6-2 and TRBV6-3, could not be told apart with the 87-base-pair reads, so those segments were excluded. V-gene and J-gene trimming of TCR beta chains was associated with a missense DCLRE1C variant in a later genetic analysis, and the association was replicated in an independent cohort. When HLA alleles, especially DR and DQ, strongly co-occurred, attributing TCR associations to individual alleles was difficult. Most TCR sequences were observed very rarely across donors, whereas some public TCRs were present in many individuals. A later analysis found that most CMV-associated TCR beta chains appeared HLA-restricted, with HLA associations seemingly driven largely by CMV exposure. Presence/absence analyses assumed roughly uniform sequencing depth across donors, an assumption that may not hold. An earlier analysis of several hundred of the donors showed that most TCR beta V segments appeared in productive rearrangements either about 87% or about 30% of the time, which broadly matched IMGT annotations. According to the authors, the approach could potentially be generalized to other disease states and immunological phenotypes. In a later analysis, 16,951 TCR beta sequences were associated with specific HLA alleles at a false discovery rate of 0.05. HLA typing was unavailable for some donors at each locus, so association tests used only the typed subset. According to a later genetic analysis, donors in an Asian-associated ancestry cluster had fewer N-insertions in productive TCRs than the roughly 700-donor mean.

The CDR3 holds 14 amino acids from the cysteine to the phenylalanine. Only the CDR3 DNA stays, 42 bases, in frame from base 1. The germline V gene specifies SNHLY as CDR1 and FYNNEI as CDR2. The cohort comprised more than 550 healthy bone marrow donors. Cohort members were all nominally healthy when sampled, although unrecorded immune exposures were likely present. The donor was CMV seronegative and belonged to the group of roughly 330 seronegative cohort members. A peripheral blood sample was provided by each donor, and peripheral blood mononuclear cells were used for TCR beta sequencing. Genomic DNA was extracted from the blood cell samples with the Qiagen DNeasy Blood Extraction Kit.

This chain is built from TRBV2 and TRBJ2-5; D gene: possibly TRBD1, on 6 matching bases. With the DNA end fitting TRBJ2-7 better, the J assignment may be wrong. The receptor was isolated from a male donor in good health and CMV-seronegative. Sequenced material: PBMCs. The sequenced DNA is TGTGCCAGCGCAGGGGCCAGTACTCCCTACGAGCAGTACTTC. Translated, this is CASAGASTPYEQYF.